This T cell receptor (beta chain) was recovered during a study of T cell clonotyping in hematopoietic cell transplantation. Sequenced by immunoSEQ multiplex PCR; TCRdb stores in-frame clones only, minus some. The sample yields more than 20,000 clones, about nine tenths seen once. As for time point: recipient sample about 28 days before transplant, after cytoreduction. The sequence derives from a man younger than 35 with biphenotypic leukemia. Some clones in this sample may be carry-over from other donors' samples. The sample here was peripheral blood mononuclear cells, taken before stem cell transplant.

The chain's CDR3 is CASSIGTYSYEQYF. The CDR3 DNA is TGTGCCAGTAGTATCGGGACTTACAGCTACGAGCAGTACTTC. V and J are TRBV19 and TRBJ2-7; weak D call: TRBD2 (6 bases). CDR3 length: 14 residues. V lost 3 bases and J lost 3, with 12 bases in between. The germline V gene encodes CDR1 LNHDA and CDR2 SQIVND (reference sequence).